These 8 T cell receptor beta chains were sequenced from one sample in a study of post-analysis software for immune sequencing data. General study points: The study found TRBV5-6, TRBV5-1 and TRBV20-1 among roughly 5 TRBV segments more frequent in patients than controls.

The antigens of these receptors remain unknown. The TCR beta cDNA libraries contained unique molecular identifiers. TCRdb independently ran MiXCR on the PCR reads; one entry per CDR3 protein. The table has some 240,000 distinct CDR3 sequences, roughly a third seen once; the top ten hold 4% to 6%. The sequenced sample consisted of blood. The receptor source for this set is a girl aged 10 to 17 with multiple sclerosis.

This chain uses TRBV7-2 with TRBJ1-4; TRBD1 matches at 9 bases. Trimming took 3 bases from V and 3 from J; bases not matched to a gene: 5. The CDR3 spans 16 residues. Germline V lookup: CDR1 SGHTA, CDR2 FQGNSA. CDR3 in DNA: TGTGCCAGCAGCTTGGGGACAGGGCGTGCTAATGAAAAACTGTTTTTT. This sequence encodes CASSLGTGRANEKLFF. The full variable domain, with the rest looked up from reference TRBV7-2 and TRBJ1-4, is GAGVSQSPSNKVTEKGKDVELRCDPISGHTALYWYRQSLGQGLEFLIYFQGNSAPDKSGLPSDRFSAERTGGSVSTLTIQRTQQEDSAVYLCASSLGTGRANEKLFFGSGTQLSVL.

This clonotype was counted many times. The chain combines TRBV27 with TRBJ2-3, with TRBD2 matching over 14 bases. Germline V gives CDR1 MNHEY, CDR2 SMNVEV (reference sequence). Trimming cost V 2 bases and J 0 bases; bases outside gene matches: 7. The CDR3 is 19 residues long. CDR3 bases: TGTGCCAGCAGTTTACGGGGACTAGCGGGAGACCCGAGCACAGATACGCAGTATTTT. Translation: CASSLRGLAGDPSTDTQYF.

The CDR3 is CASSLLALGDSGNTIYF. The CDR3 coding sequence is TGCGCCAGCAGCTTGTTGGCCCTTGGGGACAGTGGAAACACCATATATTTT. The rearrangement uses TRBV5-1 and TRBJ1-3; 7 bases line up with TRBD1. CDR3 size: 17 residues. Germline CDR1 reads SGHRS; CDR2 reads YFSETQ. Losses at the gene ends were 1 base for V and 3 bases for J; bases not matched to a gene: 10.

This clonotype has just a few counts. CDR3 DNA sequence: TGTGCCAGCAGCTCCCATCCTGGGGTGAACACTGAAGCTTTCTTT. It yields the protein CASSSHPGVNTEAFF. The rearrangement joins TRBV6-5 to TRBJ1-1; D unclear. V lost 6 bases, J lost 0 bases, and 14 bases lay in between. Germline-derived CDR1 and CDR2 are MNHEY and SVGAGI. This CDR3 has 15 residues.

This clonotype was detected only a few times. Since a much larger clone is just one base distant, this may be a read error. V is TRBV6-5 and J is TRBJ1-2; D ambiguous. Germline V gene lookup returns CDR1 MNHEY and CDR2 SVGAGI. This CDR3 spans 15 amino acids. CDR3 in amino acids: CASSYSYRSNYGCTF. The CDR3 DNA reads TGTGCCAGCAGTTACTCGTATCGCAGTAACTATGGCTGCACCTTC.

The gene calls are TRBV28 and TRBJ2-3; D uncertain. Germline assignment: CDR1 MDHEN and CDR2 SYDVKM. The germline V and J ends were trimmed by 8 bases and 4 bases, with 7 bases remaining between them. There are 11 residues in the CDR3. The DNA of the CDR3 is TGTGCCAGCCCTGGCCCAGATACGCAGTATTTT. The encoded protein is CASPGPDTQYF.

Points on this clonotype: A much larger clone lies one base from this, so it may be a read error. V is TRBV6-6 and J is TRBJ1-1, with D possibly TRBD1 on 5 matching bases. Germline V lookup: CDR1 MNHNY, CDR2 SVGAGI (reference sequence). This CDR3 is 14 amino acids long. Deletions cut 5 bases from V and 2 bases from J, with 12 bases between. This chain's CDR3 is CASSPRGNNTEAFF. The DNA of the CDR3 is TGTGCCAGCAGTCCACGGGGGAATAACACTGAAGCTTTCTTT.

This clonotype was observed many times. The DNA for the CDR3 is TGCAGTGCTAGAGACCCCTCGGCACCTGCCGCTGAAGCTTTCTTT. Translated, it gives CSARDPSAPAAEAFF. V and J are TRBV20-1 and TRBJ1-1; no clear D. Per germline, CDR1 DFQATT and CDR2 SNEGSKA (reference sequence). V gave up 0 bases and J gave up 6 bases, with 17 bases separating them. The CDR3 contains 15 residues.